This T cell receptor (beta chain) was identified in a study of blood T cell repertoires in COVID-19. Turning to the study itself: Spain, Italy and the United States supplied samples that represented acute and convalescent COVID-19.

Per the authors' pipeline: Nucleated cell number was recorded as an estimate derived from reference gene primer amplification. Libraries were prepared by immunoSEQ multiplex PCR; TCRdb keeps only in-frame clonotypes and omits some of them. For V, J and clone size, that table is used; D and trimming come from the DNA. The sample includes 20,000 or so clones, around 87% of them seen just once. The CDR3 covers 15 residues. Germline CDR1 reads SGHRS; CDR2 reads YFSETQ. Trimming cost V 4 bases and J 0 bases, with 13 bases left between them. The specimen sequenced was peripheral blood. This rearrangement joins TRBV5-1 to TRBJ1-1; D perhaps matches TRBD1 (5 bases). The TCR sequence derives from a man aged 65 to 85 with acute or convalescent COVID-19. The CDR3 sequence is CASSREQAMNTEAFF. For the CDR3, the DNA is TGCGCCAGCAGCCGAGAACAGGCAATGAACACTGAAGCTTTCTTT.